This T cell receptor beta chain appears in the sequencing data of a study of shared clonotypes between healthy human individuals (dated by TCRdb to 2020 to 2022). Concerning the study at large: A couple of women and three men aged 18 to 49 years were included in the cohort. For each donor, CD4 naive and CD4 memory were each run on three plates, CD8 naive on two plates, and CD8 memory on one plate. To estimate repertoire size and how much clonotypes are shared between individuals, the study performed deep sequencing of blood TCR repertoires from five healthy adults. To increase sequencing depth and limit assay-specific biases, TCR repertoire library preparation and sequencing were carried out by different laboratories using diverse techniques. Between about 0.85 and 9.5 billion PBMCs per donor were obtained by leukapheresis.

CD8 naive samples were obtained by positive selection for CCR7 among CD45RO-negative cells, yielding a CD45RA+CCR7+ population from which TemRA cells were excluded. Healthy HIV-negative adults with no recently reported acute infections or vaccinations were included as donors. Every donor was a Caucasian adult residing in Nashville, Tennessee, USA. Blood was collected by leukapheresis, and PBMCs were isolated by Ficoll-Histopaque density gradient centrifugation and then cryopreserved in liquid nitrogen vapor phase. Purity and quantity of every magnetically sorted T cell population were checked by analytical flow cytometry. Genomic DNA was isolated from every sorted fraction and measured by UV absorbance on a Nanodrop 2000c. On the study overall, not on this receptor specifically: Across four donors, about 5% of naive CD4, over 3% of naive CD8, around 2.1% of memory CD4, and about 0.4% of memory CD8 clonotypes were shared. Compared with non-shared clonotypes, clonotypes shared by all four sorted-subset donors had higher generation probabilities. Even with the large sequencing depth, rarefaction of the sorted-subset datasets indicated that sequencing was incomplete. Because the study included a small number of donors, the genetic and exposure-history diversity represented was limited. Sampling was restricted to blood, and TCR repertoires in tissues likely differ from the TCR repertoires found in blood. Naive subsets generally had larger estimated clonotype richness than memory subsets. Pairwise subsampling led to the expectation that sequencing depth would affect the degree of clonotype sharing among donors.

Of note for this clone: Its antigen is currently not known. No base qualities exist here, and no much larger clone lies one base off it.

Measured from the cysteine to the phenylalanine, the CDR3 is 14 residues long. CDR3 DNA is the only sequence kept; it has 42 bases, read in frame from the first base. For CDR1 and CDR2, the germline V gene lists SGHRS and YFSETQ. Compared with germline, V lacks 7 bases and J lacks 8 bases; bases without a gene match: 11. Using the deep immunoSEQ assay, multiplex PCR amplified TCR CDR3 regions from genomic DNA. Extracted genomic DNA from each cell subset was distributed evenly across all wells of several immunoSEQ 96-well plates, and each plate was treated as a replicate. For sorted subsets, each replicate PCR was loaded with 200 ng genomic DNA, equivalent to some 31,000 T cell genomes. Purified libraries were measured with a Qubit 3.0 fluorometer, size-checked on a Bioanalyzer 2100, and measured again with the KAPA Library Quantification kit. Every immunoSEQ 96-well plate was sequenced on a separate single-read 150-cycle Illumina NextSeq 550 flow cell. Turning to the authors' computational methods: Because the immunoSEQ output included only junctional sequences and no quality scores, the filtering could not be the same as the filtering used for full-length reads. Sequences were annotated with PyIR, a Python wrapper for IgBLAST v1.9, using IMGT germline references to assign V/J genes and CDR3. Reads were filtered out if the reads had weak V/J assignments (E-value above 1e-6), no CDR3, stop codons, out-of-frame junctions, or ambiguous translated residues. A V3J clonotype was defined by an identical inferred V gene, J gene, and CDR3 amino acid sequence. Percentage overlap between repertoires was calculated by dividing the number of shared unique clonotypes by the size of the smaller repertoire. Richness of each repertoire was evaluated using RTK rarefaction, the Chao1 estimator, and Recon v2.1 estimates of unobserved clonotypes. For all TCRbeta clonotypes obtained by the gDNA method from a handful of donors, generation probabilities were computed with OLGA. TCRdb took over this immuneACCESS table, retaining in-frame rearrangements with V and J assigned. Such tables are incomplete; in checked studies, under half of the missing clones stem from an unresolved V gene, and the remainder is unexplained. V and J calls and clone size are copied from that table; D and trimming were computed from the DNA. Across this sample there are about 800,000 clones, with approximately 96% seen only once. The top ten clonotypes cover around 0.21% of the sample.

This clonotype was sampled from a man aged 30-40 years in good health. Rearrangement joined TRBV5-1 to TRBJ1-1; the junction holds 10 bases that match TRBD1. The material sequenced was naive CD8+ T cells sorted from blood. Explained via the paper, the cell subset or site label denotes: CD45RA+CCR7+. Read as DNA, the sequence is TGCGCCAGCTATACCGGGACAGGGGTTGAAGAAGCTTTCTTT. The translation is CASYTGTGVEEAFF.